Reported below is one T cell receptor (beta chain). Its antigen remains unidentified. The nonmyeloablative bone marrow transplants came from related graft donors, with transient mixed chimerism. The sample belongs to a study of Tregs in tolerant kidney transplant recipients. Study-wide results and caveats: Few patients were studied, so findings need validation in larger groups.

TCRdb's table, derived via immunoSEQ multiplex PCR, lists solely in-frame clones and lacks some. The sample has around 50,000 clones; approximately 89% are singletons. This clonotype was sampled from a human patient who received a combined kidney and bone marrow transplant. Some T cells may possibly be graft donor cells. Sequences were derived from CD8+ T cells from blood (PBMCs), sampled 12 months after the transplant.

The CDR3 DNA follows: TGCGCCAGCAGCCAGCTACTAGCGGGAGGAATGAATGAGCAGTTCTTC. Its translation is CASSQLLAGGMNEQFF. This rearrangement joins TRBV4-1 to TRBJ2-1; 12 bases fit TRBD2. CDR1 is MGHRA, CDR2 YSYEKL, per germline. V trimming: 3 bases; J trimming: 7 bases; junction bases outside the gene matches: 7. There are 16 residues in the CDR3.